This T cell receptor beta chain emerged from a study of patients and donors after allogeneic stem cell transplantation. Using its own MiXCR run on the RT-PCR reads, TCRdb lists one record per CDR3 protein. The profile shows a few hundred thousand distinct CDR3 sequences, 12% to 15% of them singletons. This clonotype was observed a few times. V shed 0 bases and J shed 5 bases, with 8 bases lying between them. The CDR3 has 15 residues. The germline V gene has CDR1 SGHAT and CDR2 FQNNGV. The specimen was blood, either unsorted or a sorted T cell fraction (not recorded which). The V gene is TRBV11-2, the J gene TRBJ2-6; possible D gene TRBD1, 6 bases. This sequence originates from a human donor who was either an allogeneic HSCT recipient or a stem cell or donor lymphocyte infusion donor (not recorded which). It is not recorded whose cells these are; they may come from a transplant donor. The CDR3 coding sequence is TGTGCCAGCAGCTTAGAACAGGGCAGGGCCAACGTCCTGACTTTC. Its translation: CASSLEQGRANVLTF.